This T cell receptor beta chain comes out of a study of blood T cell repertoires in COVID-19. Across the study: Collection of acute and convalescent COVID-19 samples took place in the United States, Italy and Spain. PBMCs, B-cell-depleted T cells, or T cells were the source of the cDNA or gDNA that made up the material.

As processed by the authors: From reference gene primer amplification, estimates of nucleated cell counts were derived. Clones were read by immunoSEQ multiplex PCR, and TCRdb kept only the in-frame ones, dropping some. The V and J calls and clone size are taken from that table; D and trimming were inferred from the DNA. The profile shows around 47,000 clones, over 75% of them singletons. This clone was seen once. CDR1 and CDR2 from the germline V gene are LNHDA and SQIVND (reference sequence). V lost 3 bases to trimming and J lost 5 bases, with 8 bases between them. The CDR3 is made up of 13 amino acids.

J is TRBJ1-5 and V is TRBV19, with D unclear. The source of this sequence is a man between 65 and 85 years old with active COVID-19. The sample taken for sequencing was peripheral blood. CDR3: CASSIRVHQPQHF. The CDR3 DNA follows: TGTGCCAGTAGTATTCGGGTACATCAGCCCCAGCATTTT.